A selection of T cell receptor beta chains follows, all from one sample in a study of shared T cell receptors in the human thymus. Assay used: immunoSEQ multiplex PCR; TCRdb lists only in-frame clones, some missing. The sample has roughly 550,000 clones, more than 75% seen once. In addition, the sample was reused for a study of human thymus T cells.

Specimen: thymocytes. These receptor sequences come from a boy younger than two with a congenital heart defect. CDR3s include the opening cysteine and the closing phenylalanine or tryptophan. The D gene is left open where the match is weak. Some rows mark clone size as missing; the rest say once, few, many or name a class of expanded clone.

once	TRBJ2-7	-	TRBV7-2	CASSSDWDSYYEQYF	TGTGCCAGCAGCAGTGACTGGGACTCCTACTACGAGCAGTACTTC
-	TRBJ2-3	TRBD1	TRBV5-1	CASSLVIGQGRDTQYF	TGCGCCAGCAGCTTGGTAATAGGACAGGGAAGGGATACGCAGTATTTT
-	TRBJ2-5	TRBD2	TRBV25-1	CASSEPPCGGEETQYF	TGTGCCAGCAGTGAGCCCCCCTGCGGGGGGGAAGAGACCCAGTACTTC
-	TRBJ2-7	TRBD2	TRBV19	CASSIGERELDEQYF	TGTGCCAGTAGTATTGGGGAGCGGGAGCTCGACGAGCAGTACTTC
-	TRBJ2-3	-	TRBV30	CAWSISGVTDTQYF	TGTGCCTGGAGTATCAGCGGTGTGACAGATACGCAGTATTTT
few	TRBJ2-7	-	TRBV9	CASSVVRGYEQYF	TGTGCCAGCAGCGTAGTCAGGGGCTACGAGCAGTACTTC
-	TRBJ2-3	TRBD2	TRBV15	CATSKAAETSGRADTQYF	TGTGCCACCAGCAAAGCGGCGGAAACTAGCGGGAGGGCAGATACGCAGTATTTT
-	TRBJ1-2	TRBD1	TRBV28	CASSLTGGLNLDYGYTF	TGTGCCAGCAGTTTGACAGGGGGACTTAATTTGGACTATGGCTACACCTTC
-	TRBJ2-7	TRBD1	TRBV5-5	CASSGQGEFYEQYF	TGTGCCAGCAGCGGACAGGGAGAATTCTACGAGCAGTACTTC
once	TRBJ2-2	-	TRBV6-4	CASRLHGDTGELFF	TGTGCCAGCAGACTACACGGGGACACCGGGGAGCTGTTTTTT
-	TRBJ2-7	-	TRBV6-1	CASSEAASYEQYF	TGTGCCAGCAGTGAAGCGGCTTCCTACGAGCAGTACTTC
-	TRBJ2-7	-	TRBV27	CASSNERTYEQYF	TGTGCCAGCAGTAACGAGCGGACCTACGAGCAGTACTTC
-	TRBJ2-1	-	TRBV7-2	CASSLASGPPEQFF	TGTGCCAGCAGCTTAGCGAGCGGTCCCCCCGAGCAGTTCTTC
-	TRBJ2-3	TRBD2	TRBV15	CATSRGGVAGETTDTQYF	TGTGCCACCAGCAGAGGCGGAGTGGCGGGAGAAACGACAGATACGCAGTATTTT
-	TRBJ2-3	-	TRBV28	CASSPGGSYLTDTQYF	TGTGCCAGCAGTCCCGGAGGGAGTTATCTAACAGATACGCAGTATTTT
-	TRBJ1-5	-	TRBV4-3	CASSQDLKVGGAPAFF	TGCGCCAGCAGCCAAGATCTTAAGGTTGGAGGGGCGCCGGCTTTTTTT
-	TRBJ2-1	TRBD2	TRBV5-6	CASSQTSGSSNEQFF	TGTGCCAGCAGCCAGACTAGCGGGAGCTCCAATGAGCAGTTCTTC
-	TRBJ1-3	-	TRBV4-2	CASSQGTGPNTIYF	TGTGCCAGCAGCCAAGGTACAGGGCCAAACACCATATATTTT
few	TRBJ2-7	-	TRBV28	CASSPTQGYEQYF	TGTGCCAGCAGTCCCACACAGGGTTACGAGCAGTACTTC
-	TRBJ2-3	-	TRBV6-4	CASSVRPERPDTQYF	TGTGCCAGCAGTGTTCGGCCAGAGCGTCCAGATACGCAGTATTTT
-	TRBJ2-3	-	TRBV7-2	CASSPRGLRPADTQYF	TGTGCCAGCAGCCCTCGAGGACTGCGGCCGGCAGATACGCAGTATTTT
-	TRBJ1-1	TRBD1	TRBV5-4	CASSSDREGVNTEAFF	TGTGCCAGCAGCTCCGACAGGGAAGGGGTGAACACTGAAGCTTTCTTT
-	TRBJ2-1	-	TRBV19	CASSIAGNEQFF	TGTGCCAGTAGTATAGCCGGGAATGAGCAGTTCTTC
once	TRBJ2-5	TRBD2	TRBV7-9	CATREGEGRETQYF	TGTGCCACCCGGGAGGGGGAGGGCCGTGAGACCCAGTACTTC
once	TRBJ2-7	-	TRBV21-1	CASAKTGPHYEQYF	TGTGCCAGCGCCAAAACAGGGCCTCACTACGAGCAGTACTTC
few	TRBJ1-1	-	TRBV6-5	CATTQAPLNTEAFF	TGTGCCACGACACAGGCCCCACTGAACACTGAAGCTTTCTTT
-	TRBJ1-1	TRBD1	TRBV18	CASSPQGGTEAFF	TGTGCCAGCTCACCGCAGGGGGGCACTGAAGCTTTCTTT
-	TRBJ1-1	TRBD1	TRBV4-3	CASSQAGQGNTEAFF	TGCGCCAGCAGCCAAGCCGGACAGGGGAACACTGAAGCTTTCTTT
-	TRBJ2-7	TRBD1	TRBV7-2	CASSLSVPGQGPYEQYF	TGTGCCAGCAGCTTATCGGTCCCGGGACAGGGGCCGTACGAGCAGTACTTC
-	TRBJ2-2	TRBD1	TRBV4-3	CASSQGGSLTGDTGELFF	TGCGCCAGCAGCCAAGGGGGGTCCTTGACAGGGGACACCGGGGAGCTGTTTTTT
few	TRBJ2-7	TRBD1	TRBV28	CASSAGGYEQYF	TGTGCCAGCAGTGCAGGGGGCTACGAGCAGTACTTC
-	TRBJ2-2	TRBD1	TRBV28	CASSKVSQGPGELFF	TGTGCCAGCAGCAAAGTTTCACAGGGGCCCGGGGAGCTGTTTTTT
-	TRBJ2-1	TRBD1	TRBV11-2	CASSPNPSGGTVYNEQFF	TGTGCCAGCAGCCCTAACCCGTCAGGTGGGACAGTATACAATGAGCAGTTCTTC
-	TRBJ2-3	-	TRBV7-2	CASSPRHHPTSTDTQYF	TGTGCCAGCAGCCCTCGTCATCACCCTACCTCCACAGATACGCAGTATTTT
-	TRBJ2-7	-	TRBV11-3	CASSFSYEQYF	TGTGCCAGCAGCTTCAGCTACGAGCAGTACTTC
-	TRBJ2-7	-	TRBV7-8	CASTLLQGTYEQYF	TGTGCCAGCACGCTCTTACAGGGCACCTACGAGCAGTACTTC
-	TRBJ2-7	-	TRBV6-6	CASSSRDTYEQYF	TGTGCCAGCAGTTCGAGGGATACCTACGAGCAGTACTTC
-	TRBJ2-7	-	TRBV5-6	CASSFGGIREQYF	TGTGCCAGCAGCTTTGGGGGGATCCGCGAGCAGTACTTC
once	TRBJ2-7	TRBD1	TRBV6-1	CATSTGVSYEQYF	TGTGCCACCTCGACAGGGGTCTCCTACGAGCAGTACTTC
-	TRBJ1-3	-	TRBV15	CATSGLYPDSGNTIYF	TGTGCCACCAGCGGACTTTATCCGGACTCTGGAAACACCATATATTTT
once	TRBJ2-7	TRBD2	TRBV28	CASSRPSGEGSYEQYF	TGTGCCAGCAGCCGCCCGAGCGGGGAAGGCTCCTACGAGCAGTACTTC
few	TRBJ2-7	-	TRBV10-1	CASGGRTLFYEQYF	TGCGCCAGCGGTGGGAGGACGCTCTTCTACGAGCAGTACTTC
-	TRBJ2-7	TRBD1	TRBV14	CASSPGQGPGEQYF	TGTGCCAGCAGCCCGGGACAGGGTCCCGGGGAGCAGTACTTC
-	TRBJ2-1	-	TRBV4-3	CASRDRLHSYNEQFF	TGCGCCAGCAGGGATCGACTGCACTCCTACAATGAGCAGTTCTTC
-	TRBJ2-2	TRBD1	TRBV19	CASSRTGGGGELFF	TGTGCCAGTAGCAGAACAGGGGGCGGCGGGGAGCTGTTTTTT
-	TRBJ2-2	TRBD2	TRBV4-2	CASSQDLPSGSPRGGELFF	TGTGCCAGCAGCCAAGATCTTCCTAGCGGGAGCCCCCGGGGCGGGGAGCTGTTTTTT
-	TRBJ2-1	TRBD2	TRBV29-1	CSVAPASGMDEQFF	TGCAGCGTTGCCCCGGCTAGCGGGATGGATGAGCAGTTCTTC
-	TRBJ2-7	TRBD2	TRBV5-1	CASSFRGGYKQYF	TGCGCCAGCAGCTTTCGGGGGGGGTACAAGCAGTACTTC
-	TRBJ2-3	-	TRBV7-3	CASSLKTAGSTDTQYF	TGTGCCAGCAGCTTAAAGACAGCAGGCAGCACAGATACGCAGTATTTT
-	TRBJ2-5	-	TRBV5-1	CASSYVQGQETQYF	TGCGCCAGCAGCTACGTCCAGGGTCAAGAGACCCAGTACTTC
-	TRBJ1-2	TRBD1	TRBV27	CASSLAAGGAGLDYGYTF	TGTGCCAGCAGCTTAGCCGCAGGGGGCGCCGGGCTAGACTATGGCTACACCTTC
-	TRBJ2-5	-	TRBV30	CASQQGWETQYF	TGTGCCTCACAACAGGGATGGGAGACCCAGTACTTC
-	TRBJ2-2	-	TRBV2	CARGQGLNTGELFF	TGTGCCAGGGGGCAGGGACTGAACACCGGGGAGCTGTTTTTT
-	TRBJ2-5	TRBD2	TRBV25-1	CASSARLAGGPVQETQYF	TGTGCCAGCAGTGCCCGACTAGCGGGAGGGCCGGTACAAGAGACCCAGTACTTC
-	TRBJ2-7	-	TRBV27	CASSLRGASYEQYF	TGTGCCAGCAGTTTACGCGGGGCCTCCTACGAGCAGTACTTC